This is a list of T cell receptor beta chains from one sample in a study of CD8 T cells in ankylosing spondylitis. TCRdb independently ran MiXCR on the 5' RACE reads; one entry per CDR3 protein. The data show over 600,000 distinct CDR3 sequences, roughly 19% seen once. Material for sequencing was blood, either unsorted or a sorted T cell fraction (not recorded which). The origin of the receptors is a male donor with ankylosing spondylitis. Both conserved end residues are part of each CDR3. Each record gives: clone size, V gene, D gene, J gene, CDR3 DNA, CDR3 protein. A D gene is named only where the DNA matches it firmly. Rows may omit the clone size; those that give it use once, few, many or a size class.

>-|TRBV29-1|-|TRBJ2-1
TGCAGCGTTGAAGAGGACATAAACAATGAGCAGTTCTTC
CSVEEDINNEQFF
>few|TRBV2|-|TRBJ1-2
TGTGCCAGCAGCTTGAGCATTCTGGGCTACACCTTC
CASSLSILGYTF
>few|TRBV4-1|TRBD2|TRBJ2-7
TGCGCCAGCAGCCATAGGTCGTCGGGAGGGCCTTCCTACGAGCAGTACTTC
CASSHRSSGGPSYEQYF
>-|TRBV7-9|-|TRBJ2-3
TGTGCCAGCAGCCTCCAAGAAAACGGGGATACGCAGTATTTT
CASSLQENGDTQYF
>-|TRBV19|-|TRBJ2-7
TGTGCCAGTAGTATCATCCCAGGGGTGAGCGAGCAGTACTTC
CASSIIPGVSEQYF
>-|TRBV20-1|TRBD1|TRBJ1-1
TGCAGCAACAGGGGAAACACTGAAGCTTTCTTT
CSNRGNTEAFF
>-|TRBV15|TRBD2|TRBJ2-5
TGTGCCACCAGCACCAGCGGGAGGAGGGAGACCCAGTACTTC
CATSTSGRRETQYF
>-|TRBV7-6|TRBD2|TRBJ2-2
TGTGCCAGCAGCTCCCAGCGGGAGGGTAACACCGGGGAGCTGTTTTTT
CASSSQREGNTGELFF
>few|TRBV12-3/TRBV12-4|-|TRBJ2-2
TGTGCCAGCAGTTTCCCAACCGGGAAGGGGACCGGGGAGCTGTTTTTT
CASSFPTGKGTGELFF
>few|TRBV6-2/TRBV6-3|-|TRBJ1-4
TGTGCCAGCAGTTACAAAGGAGCGACGGGGGAAAAACTGTTTTTT
CASSYKGATGEKLFF
>once|TRBV2|TRBD1|TRBJ2-7
TGTGCCAGCAGTGAAGTTAGGACAGGGATAGACGAGCAGTACTTC
CASSEVRTGIDEQYF
>few|TRBV12-3/TRBV12-4|-|TRBJ2-4
TGTGCCAGCAGGCCGGGACTGCTGCTAGGGAGAGCCAAAAACATTCAGTACTTC
CASRPGLLLGRAKNIQYF
>once|TRBV27|-|TRBJ2-5
TGTGCCAGCAGTTTTTTAGGGGCGGAGACCCAGTACTTC
CASSFLGAETQYF
>few|TRBV28|-|TRBJ2-3
TGTGCCAGCACAGGCAGGGCCGCAGATACGCAGTATTTT
CASTGRAADTQYF
>-|TRBV29-1|TRBD2|TRBJ2-1
TGCAGCGTCCCACCCGGGACTAGCGGGGGCAATGAGCAGTTCTTC
CSVPPGTSGGNEQFF
>few|TRBV28|-|TRBJ2-1
TGTGCCAGCAGTTCAAGACTGGCGAGGAGCTCCTACAATGAGCAGTTCTTC
CASSSRLARSSYNEQFF
>-|TRBV7-3|-|TRBJ2-2
TGTGCCAGCAGCCAAAGAAGCGGGGAGCTGTTTTTT
CASSQRSGELFF
>-|TRBV7-6|-|TRBJ2-7
TGTGCCAGCAGCCCTCGGACGGACCAGTGGGAGCAGTACTTC
CASSPRTDQWEQYF
>few|TRBV5-6|-|TRBJ2-5
TGTGCCAGCAAATCCCTAGCGGAGACCCAGTACTTC
CASKSLAETQYF
>once|TRBV4-1|-|TRBJ2-2
TGCACCAGCAGCGCCATACCACCCCCGAACACCGGGGAGCTGTTTTTT
CTSSAIPPPNTGELFF
>few|TRBV30|-|TRBJ2-7
TGTGCCTGGAGCGCCAAGTCCCCCATTTTCTACGAGCAGTACTTC
CAWSAKSPIFYEQYF
>few|TRBV3-1|-|TRBJ1-4
TGTGCCAGCAGCTCCTTTCCGGGACTACAGGAAAAACTGTTTTTT
CASSSFPGLQEKLFF
>-|TRBV18|-|TRBJ1-4
TGTGCCAGCTCACGGCGATCTAATGAAAAACTGTTTTTT
CASSRRSNEKLFF
>-|TRBV6-5|TRBD1|TRBJ2-4
TGTGCCAGCATTATACTCCGGGACAGGGGCTTGGCCAAAAACATTCAGTACTTC
CASIILRDRGLAKNIQYF